A single sample is the source of the 24 T cell receptor beta chains below, sequenced in a study of siplizumab effects on memory and regulatory T cells. Produced via immunoSEQ multiplex PCR; TCRdb's table is partial and in-frame only. The repertoire holds some 100,000 clones, with roughly 93% as singletons. Sequencing was performed on CD8+ T cells sorted from blood. These receptors came from a human donor in good health.

V gene TRBV7-9 combines with J gene TRBJ1-5; 9 bases align to TRBD1. CDR1 is SEHNR, CDR2 FQNEAQ, per germline (reference sequence). V shed 5 bases and J 2 bases; nucleotides not matched to a gene: 7. CDR3 size: 16 residues. The CDR3 nucleotides are TGTGCCAGCAGCCTCGTGGGACAGGGTGGCAATCAGCCCCAGCATTTT. Its translation: CASSLVGQGGNQPQHF.

This clone has just one count. V is TRBV16 and J is TRBJ2-7, with D uncertain. The CDR3 length is 12 residues. Trimming removed 4 bases from V and 5 bases from J, with 9 bases in between. Germline V gene sequence: CDR1 KGHSY, CDR2 FQNENV. The CDR3 reads CASSLRTDEQYF. The CDR3 DNA reads as TGTGCCAGCAGCCTCCGGACCGACGAGCAGTACTTC.

This chain connects TRBV28 to TRBJ2-1; no reliable D call. CDR1 is MDHEN, CDR2 SYDVKM, per germline. This CDR3 has 14 residues. With 6 bases removed from V and 0 bases from J, the gap between germline ends came to 9 bases. CDR3 residues: CASSRLGSYNEQFF. DNA for the CDR3: TGTGCCAGCAGCCGGCTGGGCTCCTACAATGAGCAGTTCTTC.

This clone was picked up a small number of times. This chain uses TRBV7-6 with TRBJ2-2; TRBD1 matches at 8 bases. This CDR3 region has 17 residues. Unmatched junction bases numbered 11, after V lost 5 bases and J lost 3 bases. Germline V gene data show CDR1 as SGHVS and CDR2 as FNYEAQ. The CDR3 is CASSLPQGARDTGELFF. The CDR3 DNA is TGTGCCAGCAGCCTACCTCAGGGGGCGCGGGACACCGGGGAGCTGTTTTTT.

The rearrangement joins TRBV5-5 to TRBJ1-2; D gene uncertain. CDR3 length equals 12 residues. Germline loops: CDR1 SGHKS, CDR2 YYEKEE (reference sequence). The V and J ends lost 5 bases and 3 bases respectively, with 8 bases between them. The CDR3 DNA follows: TGTGCCAGCAGACCGACGGACTATGGCTACACCTTC. The encoded protein is CASRPTDYGYTF.

This clone was picked up a small number of times. The V gene is TRBV7-6, the J gene TRBJ1-1, with 8 bases lining up with TRBD1. The CDR3 runs 13 residues. The germline gives CDR1 SGHVS, CDR2 FNYEAQ. Unmatched junction bases numbered 8, after V lost 7 bases and J lost 7 bases. The CDR3 sequence: CASTQQGASEAFF. The CDR3 coding sequence is TGTGCCAGCACCCAGCAGGGGGCGAGTGAAGCTTTCTTT.

The rearrangement joins TRBV6-5 to TRBJ1-3; D is unclear. Trimming shortened V by 7 bases and J by 0 bases, and 7 bases separated the two germline ends. CDR3 size: 13 residues. The germline CDR1 and CDR2 sequences are MNHEY and SVGAGI. The CDR3 coding sequence is TGTGCCAGCACTTCGAGCTCTGGAAACACCATATATTTT. Its protein is CASTSSSGNTIYF.

The chain combines TRBV4-1 with TRBJ1-5; D may be TRBD1 (6 bases). Germline V gene lookup returns CDR1 MGHRA and CDR2 YSYEKL. Trimming shortened V by 0 bases and J by 4 bases, and 13 bases separated the two germline ends. This CDR3 has 16 amino acids. The CDR3 loop is CASSQDRQGRNQPQHF. The CDR3 DNA sequence: TGCGCCAGCAGCCAAGATAGGCAGGGGCGAAATCAGCCCCAGCATTTT.

This chain joins TRBV10-2 and TRBJ1-1, with 8 bases identical to TRBD1. The V gene end was trimmed by 6 bases and the J gene end by 5 bases; junction bases not matched to a gene: 8. The germline CDR1 and CDR2 sequences are WSHSY and SAAADI. CDR3 length: 14 residues. The CDR3 spells CASRPGTGDTEAFF. CDR3 DNA: TGCGCCAGCAGACCCGGGACAGGAGATACTGAAGCTTTCTTT.

The chain couples TRBV27 to TRBJ2-7; 10 bases line up with TRBD1. The CDR3 totals 18 residues. V trimming: 6 bases; J trimming: 4 bases; junction bases outside the gene matches: 18. CDR1 is MNHEY, CDR2 SMNVEV, per germline (reference sequence). CDR3 residues: CASSRWSPGTGALYEQYF. The CDR3 nucleotides are TGTGCCAGCAGCAGATGGTCTCCGGGGACAGGGGCGTTATACGAGCAGTACTTC.

This CDR3 is CASSYGGGYTF. The CDR3 nucleotides are TGTGCCAGCAGTTACGGGGGCGGCTACACCTTC. J is TRBJ1-2 and V is TRBV6-5, with D possibly matching TRBD1 (6 bases). The CDR3 contains 11 residues. V was shortened by 2 bases and J by 8 bases, with 6 bases between the two germline ends. The germline gives CDR1 MNHEY, CDR2 SVGAGI.

The V call is TRBV27, the J call TRBJ2-6, with 11 bases identical to TRBD1. CDR1 is MNHEY and CDR2 is SMNVEV in the germline V gene (reference sequence). The V and J ends lost 6 bases and 4 bases, in that order; junction bases with no gene match: 11. The CDR3 consists of 18 residues. For the CDR3, the DNA is TGTGCCAGCAGGACGGACAGGGGGCCCCCCCTAGGGGCCAACGTCCTGACTTTC. This codes for CASRTDRGPPLGANVLTF.

The genes are TRBV5-5 and TRBJ1-4, with D possibly matching TRBD1 (5 bases). V lost 0 bases to trimming and J lost 8 bases, with 14 bases between them. The V gene's germline CDR1 is SGHKS and CDR2 YYEKEE (reference sequence). There are 15 residues in the CDR3. CDR3 DNA sequence: TGTGCCAGCAGCTTGGCCTTCGACGGGGACGAAAAACTGTTTTTT. Translation gives CASSLAFDGDEKLFF.

The V call is TRBV19, the J call TRBJ2-7, with no clear D. Germline-derived CDR1 and CDR2 are LNHDA and SQIVND (reference sequence). V lost 3 bases and J 5 bases, leaving 11 bases between the germline ends. This CDR3 has 13 amino acids. The CDR3 DNA reads TGTGCCAGTAGTATTACAGTTGCGGACGAGCAGTACTTC. Translating gives CASSITVADEQYF.

This clone came up once. The CDR3 reads CASSASGSKDNEQFF. The CDR3 coding sequence is TGTGCCAGCAGCGCTAGCGGGAGCAAAGACAATGAGCAGTTCTTC. This sequence joins TRBV9 and TRBJ2-1; 10 nucleotides line up with TRBD2. Trimming took 3 bases from V and 5 from J; bases not matched to a gene: 5. Germline lookup yields CDR1 SGDLS and CDR2 YYNGEE. The CDR3 contains 15 residues.

The chain recombines TRBV13 with TRBJ2-7; TRBD1 might be the D (5 bases). The V end was cut by 4 bases, the J end by 5 bases, with 15 bases between. The CDR3 sequence is 14 residues long. The germline CDR1 and CDR2 sequences are PRHDT and FYEKMQ (reference sequence). CDR3 in DNA: TGTGCCAGCAGCTCCTTCGCCGCAGGGAACGAGCAGTACTTC. Protein product: CASSSFAAGNEQYF.

Worth noting for this clone: This sample also contains other DNA sequences that code for the same CDR3. V is TRBV7-3 and J is TRBJ2-1, with 7 bases that match TRBD2. Germline V gene data show CDR1 as SGHTA and CDR2 as FQGTGA. The CDR3 sequence is 14 residues long. V was pared by 5 bases and J by 4 bases, with 5 bases of the junction left unmatched. CDR3 sequence reads: CASSLSGEYNEQFF. The CDR3 nucleotides are TGTGCCAGCAGCCTCAGCGGGGAATACAATGAGCAGTTCTTC.

This chain uses TRBV4-2 with TRBJ2-5; D not certain. With the DNA end fitting TRBJ2-7 better, the J assignment may be wrong. Germline V gives CDR1 LGHNA, CDR2 YNFKEQ. This CDR3 is built from 14 residues. CDR3 protein: CASSQDSSSYEQYF. The CDR3 region has the DNA TGTGCCAGCAGCCAAGATAGTAGCTCCTACGAGCAGTACTTC.

This chain joins TRBV13 and TRBJ2-2, with 9 nucleotides matching TRBD1. From germline, CDR1 is PRHDT and CDR2 FYEKMQ (reference sequence). This CDR3 contains 14 residues. J was trimmed by 6 bases and V by 5 bases; bases with no gene match: 4. The CDR3 DNA sequence: TGTGCCAGCAGCCTCGGGACAGGGCCCGGGGAGCTGTTTTTT. Translating it yields CASSLGTGPGELFF.

The V call is TRBV7-3, the J call TRBJ1-1; D perhaps matches TRBD1 (5 bases). Germline CDR1 is SGHTA and CDR2 is FQGTGA. The germline V and J ends were trimmed by 2 bases and 1 base, with 11 bases remaining between them. The CDR3 is 15 residues long. CDR3: CASSLQPRANTEAFF. The CDR3 region has the DNA TGTGCCAGCAGCTTACAACCCAGGGCGAACACTGAAGCTTTCTTT.

The gene calls are TRBV6-5 and TRBJ2-7; 11 bases line up with TRBD2. The germline CDR1 and CDR2 sequences are MNHEY and SVGAGI. Trimming at V came to 6 bases and at J to 2 bases, leaving 6 bases not matched to a gene. The CDR3 runs 15 residues. CDR3 nucleotide sequence: TGTGCCAGCAGGGCCCTAGCGGGAGGAACCTACGAGCAGTACTTC. Translated, it gives CASRALAGGTYEQYF.

The genes are TRBV9 and TRBJ2-1; D not certain. V lost 0 bases and J 2 bases, leaving 15 bases between the germline ends. Germline V lookup: CDR1 SGDLS, CDR2 YYNGEE. The CDR3 runs to 17 residues. The CDR3 reads CASSVAGGSTPYNEQFF. The CDR3 region has the DNA TGTGCCAGCAGCGTAGCCGGCGGATCTACCCCCTACAATGAGCAGTTCTTC.

The V gene is TRBV7-9, the J gene TRBJ2-7, with D tentatively TRBD1 (6 bases). Germline CDR1 reads SEHNR; CDR2 reads FQNEAQ (reference sequence). The CDR3 is made up of 12 amino acids. The V gene lost 8 bases and the J gene lost 7 bases, with 15 bases spanning the gap. The CDR3 DNA reads as TGTGCCAGCGCCTCAGGGGCCTTGGAGCAGTACTTC. This translates into CASASGALEQYF.

V gene TRBV7-9 combines with J gene TRBJ2-7; TRBD1 agrees at 8 bases. Looked up from germline, CDR1 is SEHNR and CDR2 is FQNEAQ (reference sequence). CDR3 length equals 13 residues. After removal of 5 bases from V and 2 bases from J, the junction contained 2 bases not matched to a gene. This chain's CDR3 is CASSEGQAYEQYF. The DNA for the CDR3 is TGTGCCAGCAGCGAGGGACAGGCCTACGAGCAGTACTTC.